One and the same sample provided the 10 T cell receptor beta chains below, sequenced in a study of T cell repertoires in cytomegalovirus infection. Their cognate antigens are unknown. A single record per CDR3 protein comes from TCRdb applying MiXCR to the reads. The data hold approximately 910,000 distinct CDR3 sequences, with 31% observed a single time. The input for sequencing was cultured CD8+ T cells from PBMCs, taken from culture after CMV antigen stimulation. These receptors were collected from a human donor in good health (CMV status not recorded). Some clones in this sample may be carry-over from other donors' samples.

This clonotype turned up a few times. The V call is TRBV7-6, the J call TRBJ2-2, with a tentative D call TRBD1 (5 bases). This CDR3 has 15 amino acids. Trimming left V 5 bases short and J 3 bases short, with 13 bases between. From germline, CDR1 is SGHVS and CDR2 FNYEAQ. The CDR3 protein is CASSKTVIYTGELFF. CDR3 in DNA: TGTGCCAGCAGCAAGACAGTTATTTACACCGGGGAGCTGTTTTTT.

V and J are TRBV20-1 and TRBJ2-7; tentatively, D is TRBD1 or TRBD2 (5 bases each). Germline lookup yields CDR1 DFQATT and CDR2 SNEGSKA (reference sequence). V gave up 1 base and J gave up 0 bases, with 19 bases separating them. This CDR3 region has 17 residues. The CDR3 is CSARGISGTGSSYEQYF. The CDR3 nucleotides are TGCAGTGCTAGAGGCATCAGTGGGACGGGAAGCTCCTACGAGCAGTACTTC.

V and J are TRBV28 and TRBJ1-1; D might be TRBD1 (6 bases). This CDR3 is built from 16 residues. V shed 6 bases and J shed 3 bases, with 20 bases lying between them. Germline V gene data show CDR1 as MDHEN and CDR2 as SYDVKM. CDR3 region: CASSLDRSSGDTEAFF. For the CDR3, the DNA is TGTGCCAGCAGCCTAGACAGGTCCAGCGGGGACACTGAAGCTTTCTTT.

The chain couples TRBV7-6 to TRBJ2-5, with TRBD1 matching over 11 bases. The CDR3 has 13 residues. CDR1 is SGHVS and CDR2 is FNYEAQ in the germline V gene. The J segment lost 10 bases and the V segment lost 2 bases, leaving 3 bases of the junction unmatched. The CDR3 DNA reads as TGTGCCAGCAGCTTACCGGGACAGGGGGACCAGTACTTC. Translation gives CASSLPGQGDQYF.

The chain carries TRBV6-2 or TRBV6-3 and TRBJ1-1; D is unresolved. The CDR3 covers 13 residues. Germline CDR1 reads MNHEY; CDR2 reads SVGEGT. V lost 2 bases and J lost 2, with 6 bases in between. CDR3 bases: TGTGCCAGCAGTTACATCCCTAACACTGAAGCTTTCTTT. Its protein is CASSYIPNTEAFF.

With respect to this clonotype: A much larger clonotype is one base distant, so this may be a read error. The V gene is TRBV7-8, the J gene TRBJ2-3; TRBD2 agrees at 8 bases. Per the germline V gene, CDR1 is SGHVS and CDR2 is FQNEAQ. The CDR3 runs to 17 residues. CDR3 in amino acids: CVSSLRGLAGTKDTQYF. Here the CDR3 DNA reads TGTGTCAGCAGCTTACGTGGACTAGCAGGGACCAAGGATACGCAGTATTTT.

The gene calls are TRBV29-1 and TRBJ2-5; 7 bases are a match to TRBD2. This CDR3 comprises 11 residues. V lost 4 bases, J lost 4 bases, and 0 bases stayed unmatched. The germline V gene has CDR1 SQVTM and CDR2 ANQGSEA. CDR3 protein: CSVAGGETQYF. The CDR3 DNA reads TGCAGCGTTGCGGGGGGAGAGACCCAGTACTTC.

V and J are TRBV19 and TRBJ1-2, with 7 bases matching TRBD1. The CDR3 consists of 15 residues. Germline loops: CDR1 LNHDA, CDR2 SQIVND (reference sequence). J gave up 5 bases and V 5 bases, and 11 bases lay outside the gene matches. CDR3 in amino acids: CASSVGQPVAYGYTF. As DNA, the CDR3 is TGTGCCAGTAGTGTGGGACAGCCGGTCGCTTATGGCTACACCTTC. The variable domain in full, completed from reference TRBV19 and TRBJ1-2, reads DGGITQSPKYLFRKEGQNVTLSCEQNLNHDAMYWYRQDPGQGLRLIYYSQIVNDFQKGDIAEGYSVSREKKESFPLTVTSAQKNPTAFYLCASSVGQPVAYGYTFGSGTRLTVV.

This clonotype has a handful of counts. V gene TRBV27 combines with J gene TRBJ1-2; D gene ambiguous. V was shortened by 0 bases and J by 4 bases, with 6 bases between the two germline ends. The CDR3 spans 13 residues. CDR1 is MNHEY and CDR2 is SMNVEV in the germline V gene (reference sequence). The CDR3 coding sequence is TGTGCCAGCAGTTTATCCAAAGCCTATGGCTACACCTTC. Its translation is CASSLSKAYGYTF.

The chain couples TRBV27 to TRBJ2-3, with TRBD2 as a possible D gene (7 bases). Germline V gene sequence: CDR1 MNHEY, CDR2 SMNVEV (reference sequence). Trimming left V 0 bases short and J 5 bases short, with 12 bases between. The CDR3 loop spans 15 amino acids. The CDR3 DNA is TGTGCCAGCAGTTTATCGGCGGGGGCGGGAGATACGCAGTATTTT. Amino acid sequence: CASSLSAGAGDTQYF.